This T cell receptor (beta chain) was found in a study of CD8+CD57+ T cells in acquired aplastic anemia. On the study more broadly: The DNA of sorted CD4+ and CD8+ cells averaged approximately 3.2 ug.

This clonotype has ten or more counts. Its target is not known. TCR beta VDJ combinations and CDR3 sequences were profiled from genomic DNA. MiXCR, run by TCRdb on the reads, gives a single entry per CDR3 protein. The sample contains roughly 150,000 distinct CDR3 sequences, around 47% of which appear only once. Points from the study as a whole: Levels of CD8+ Simpson's diversity were not significantly distinct in patients versus controls. Found in both controls and patients were about 30 CD8+ CDR3 sequences.

J gave up 4 bases and V 5 bases, and 13 bases lay outside the gene matches. This CDR3 region has 17 residues. CDR1 SGHTA and CDR2 FQGNSA come from the germline V gene. All sequencing subjects had displayed CD8+CD57+ cell expansion on flow cytometry. V usage is TRBV7-2 and J usage is TRBJ1-5; TRBD1 aligns across 8 bases. The source is a human donor with aplastic anemia. Sequenced: sorted CD4+, CD8+, or CD8+CD57+ T cells (not recorded which) from PBMCs. The CDR3, as DNA: TGTGCCAGCAGCCCGTTTTCCTGGACAGGGAGGAATCAGCCCCAGCATTTT. Its protein is CASSPFSWTGRNQPQHF. Drawing the rest from reference TRBV7-2 and TRBJ1-5, the complete variable domain is GAGVSQSPSNKVTEKGKDVELRCDPISGHTALYWYRQSLGQGLEFLIYFQGNSAPDKSGLPSDRFSAERTGGSVSTLTIQRTQQEDSAVYLCASSPFSWTGRNQPQHFGDGTRLSIL.